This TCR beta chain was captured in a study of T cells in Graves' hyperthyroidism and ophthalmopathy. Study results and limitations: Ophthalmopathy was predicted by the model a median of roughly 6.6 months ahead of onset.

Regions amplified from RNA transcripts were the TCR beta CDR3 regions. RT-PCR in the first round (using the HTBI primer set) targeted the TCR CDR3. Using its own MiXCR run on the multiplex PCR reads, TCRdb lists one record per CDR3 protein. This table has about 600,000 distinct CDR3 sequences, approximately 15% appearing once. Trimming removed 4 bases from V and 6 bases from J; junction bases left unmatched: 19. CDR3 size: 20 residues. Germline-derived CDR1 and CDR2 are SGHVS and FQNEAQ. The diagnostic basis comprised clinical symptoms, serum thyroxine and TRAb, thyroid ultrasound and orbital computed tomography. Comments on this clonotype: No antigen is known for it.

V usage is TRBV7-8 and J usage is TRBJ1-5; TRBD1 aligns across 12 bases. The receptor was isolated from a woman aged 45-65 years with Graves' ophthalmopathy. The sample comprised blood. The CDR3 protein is CASSSVRGTGGLSDSQPQHF. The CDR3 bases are TGTGCCAGCAGCTCCGTCCGAGGGACAGGGGGCTTATCTGATAGTCAGCCCCAGCATTTT.